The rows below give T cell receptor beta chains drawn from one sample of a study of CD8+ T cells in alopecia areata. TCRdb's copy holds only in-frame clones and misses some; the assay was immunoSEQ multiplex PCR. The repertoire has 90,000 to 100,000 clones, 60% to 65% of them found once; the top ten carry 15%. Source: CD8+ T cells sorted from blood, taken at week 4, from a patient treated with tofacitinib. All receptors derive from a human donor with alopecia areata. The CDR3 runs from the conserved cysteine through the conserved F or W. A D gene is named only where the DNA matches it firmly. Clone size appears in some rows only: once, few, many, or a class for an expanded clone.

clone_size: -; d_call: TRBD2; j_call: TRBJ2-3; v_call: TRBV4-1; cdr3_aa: CASSQIAGTVDTQYF; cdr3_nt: TGCGCCAGCAGCCAAATAGCGGGAACGGTAGATACGCAGTATTTT
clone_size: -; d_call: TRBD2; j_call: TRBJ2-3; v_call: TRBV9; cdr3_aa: CASSEERGDTQYF; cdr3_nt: TGTGCCAGCAGCGAGGAGCGGGGGGATACGCAGTATTTT
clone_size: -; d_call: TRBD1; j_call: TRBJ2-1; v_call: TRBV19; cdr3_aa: CASSPLRQGPHNEQFF; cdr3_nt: TGTGCCAGTAGTCCACTACGACAGGGCCCCCACAATGAGCAGTTCTTC
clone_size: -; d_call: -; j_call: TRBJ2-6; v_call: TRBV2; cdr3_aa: CASSDVNSGANVLTF; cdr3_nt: TGTGCCAGCAGTGATGTAAACTCTGGGGCCAACGTCCTGACTTTC
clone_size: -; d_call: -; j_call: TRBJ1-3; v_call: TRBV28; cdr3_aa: CASSLWGDRNSGNTIYF; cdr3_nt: TGTGCCAGCAGTTTATGGGGCGACAGGAACTCTGGAAACACCATATATTTT
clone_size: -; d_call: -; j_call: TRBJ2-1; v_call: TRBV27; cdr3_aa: CASSLLGVISYNEQFF; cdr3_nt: TGTGCCAGCAGTTTATTGGGCGTCATCTCCTACAATGAGCAGTTCTTC
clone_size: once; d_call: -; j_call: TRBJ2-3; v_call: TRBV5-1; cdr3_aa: CASSLSGAFTDTQYF; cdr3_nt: TGCGCCAGCAGCTTGTCGGGGGCTTTCACAGATACGCAGTATTTT
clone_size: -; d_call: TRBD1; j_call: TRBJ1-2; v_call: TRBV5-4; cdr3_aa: CASSTGQGGGYTF; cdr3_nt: TGTGCCAGCAGCACGGGACAGGGAGGTGGCTACACCTTC
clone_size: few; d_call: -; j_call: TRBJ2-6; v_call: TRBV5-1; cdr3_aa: CASSLDRTSGANVLTF; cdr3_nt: TGCGCCAGCAGCTTGGACAGGACCTCTGGGGCCAACGTCCTGACTTTC
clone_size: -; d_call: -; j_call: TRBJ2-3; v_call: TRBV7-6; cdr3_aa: CASSLSEGSQITQYF; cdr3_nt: TGTGCCAGCAGCTTATCTGAGGGTTCACAGATAACGCAGTATTTT
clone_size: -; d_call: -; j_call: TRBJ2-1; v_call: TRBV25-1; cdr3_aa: CASSQGIEQFF; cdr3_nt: TGTGCCAGCAGCCAGGGTATCGAGCAGTTCTTC
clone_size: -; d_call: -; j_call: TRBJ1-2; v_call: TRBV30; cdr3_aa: CAWSVWTTYGYTF; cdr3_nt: TGTGCCTGGAGTGTATGGACAACCTATGGCTACACCTTC
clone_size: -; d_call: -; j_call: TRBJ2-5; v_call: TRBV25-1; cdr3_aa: CATQSVTGWETQYF; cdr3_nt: TGTGCCACCCAGTCCGTCACAGGGTGGGAGACCCAGTACTTC